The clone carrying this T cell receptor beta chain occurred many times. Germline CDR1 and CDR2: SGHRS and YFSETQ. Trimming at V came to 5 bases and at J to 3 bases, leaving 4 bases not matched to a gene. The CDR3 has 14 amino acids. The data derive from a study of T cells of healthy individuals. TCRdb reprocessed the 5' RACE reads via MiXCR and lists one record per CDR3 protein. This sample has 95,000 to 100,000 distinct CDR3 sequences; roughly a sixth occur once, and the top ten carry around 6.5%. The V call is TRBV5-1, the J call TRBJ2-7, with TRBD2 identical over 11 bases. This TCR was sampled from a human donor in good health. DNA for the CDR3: TGCGCCAGCAGATCGGGACTAGCGGTCTACGAGCAGTACTTC. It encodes CASRSGLAVYEQYF.